This T cell receptor beta chain was obtained from a study of long-term antiretroviral therapy in people with HIV (dated by TCRdb to between 2021 and 2024). About the full investigation: The earliest samples were collected roughly a decade before the 2015 WHO recommendation for immediate ART, at a time when ART was usually postponed until CD4 counts fell. A retrospective serial study tested whether ART initiation and durable HIV suppression were associated with changes in peripheral blood TRB repertoire composition and diversity. The cohort contributed fewer than 200 cryopreserved PBMC samples from around 33 adults with confirmed HIV infection, collected serially over a mean of approximately 6 years (range 1-12). About 35% of the 30 participants with HIV were female. No cross-contamination during QIAcube processing turned up in test extractions that ran a monoclonal T-cell line alongside 33 polyclonal samples. Study-level results and caveats: Narrower CDR3 length ranges were observed in HIV repertoires than in controls, and an antigen-experienced repertoire with only a slight naive shift after ART was suggested by the network structure. Limited PBMC availability meant only the TCR beta chain was sequenced, without alpha chain pairing. Samples dated from the mid-2000s to the late 2010s, and the ART regimens used may be less effective than current ones. Starting ART was linked to a significant rise in TRB diversity, yet even after long-term ART the diversity remained significantly lower than in transplant donor controls. Inferences about post-ART repertoire changes are limited because no data were available on ART adherence, viral resistance or therapy changes. Unsorted PBMC were profiled instead of sorted CD4+ and CD8+ T cells because pre-ART samples had limited cell numbers. At every time point, the repertoire was dominated by expanded TRB clones first identified before ART initiation, although this dominance fluctuated and, in many PLHIV, declined after ART.

Inclusion was restricted to participants for whom at least one PBMC sample before ART initiation and at least two post-ART samples were available. All participants with HIV were treated in the United States of America. Before DNA extraction, cryopreserved samples of about 1-10 million PBMC were thawed and washed. At the time of the earliest PBMC sample for each participant with HIV, ages ranged from about 23 to 60 years. Per participant, PBMC samples came from 1-4 timepoints prior to ART initiation and 2-8 timepoints following ART initiation, for a median of 7 samples. For every participant, serial HIV viral load, CD4+ T-cell count, ART history and demographic data were obtained. Genomic DNA was extracted from unsorted PBMC with a Qiagen kit on a QIAcube, with processing performed in batches of 12 samples. From cysteine to phenylalanine, the CDR3 is 15 amino acids long. CDR3 DNA is the only sequence kept; it has 45 bases, read in frame from the first base. V was cut back by 4 bases and J by 7 bases, leaving a gap of 19 bases between them. As encoded in the germline V gene (reference sequence), CDR1 is LNHDA while CDR2 is SQIVND.

Sequencing of the TRB variable region was done with the immunoSEQ hsTCRB v3.0 assay at survey level resolution. The target sequencing depth for TRB was 40,000-50,000 T-cell genomes per sample. TRB libraries were pooled and sequenced on an Illumina MiSeq using a v3 150-cycle kit. Per the original workflow: Analysis of repertoires was carried out in R inside a reproducible Nextflow workflow spanning QC, data transformation and analysis. LymphoSeq2, an R package for AIRR-Seq data exploration, was used to implement custom analyses. A few samples that produced fewer than 5000 total TRB sequences were removed, so some 190 HIV repertoires were analyzed. Among the approximately 190 retained HIV repertoires, 55 to 65 were collected before ART initiation and 120 to 140 were collected after ART initiation. Repertoires were downsampled to 5000 TRB nucleotide sequences, with summary statistics averaged over 100 downsampling iterations. Only TRB sequences with CDR3 regions of at least seven amino acids were retained for analysis. Two measures captured diversity: a Shannon entropy-derived clonality score and the Gini coefficient. In the repertoire networks, any two of the top 5000 CDR3 amino acid sequences were connected whenever the two sequences differed by an edit distance of one. Antigen specificity groups and MHC restriction were predicted for TRB CDR3 amino acid sequences with GLIPH2. To flag known CMV, EBV, HIV or tissue antigen associations, CDR3 amino acid sequences were matched against VDJdb and McPAS-TCR. Pre-ART, post-ART and control groups were compared with Wilcoxon signed-rank tests and Holm-Bonferroni correction. TCRdb limited this immuneACCESS table to in-frame rearrangements with V and J called. A share of clones is missing; checked studies link under half to unresolved V genes, and the rest is unexplained. The V and J calls and the clone size are those of that table, but D and trimming were determined from the DNA. Across this sample there are about 13,000 clones, with more than 80% seen only once. Clones ranked in the top ten supply around 13% of the sample.

Concerning this clone: Its antigen target is currently unknown. Per-base qualities were not stored, and no clone one base away is much larger.

The rearranged chain carries TRBV19 and TRBJ1-1; TRBD1 is a possible D gene, resting on 5 matching bases. This TCR was recovered from a man in his forties or fifties with HIV. The specimen was unsorted PBMCs, collected 3.2 years before starting antiretroviral therapy. The DNA sequence is as follows: TGTGCCAGTAGTAGAGGTAAAGTGAACAGGTTTGAAGCTTTCTTT. This translates into CASSRGKVNRFEAFF.